The 13 T cell receptor beta chains reported below all come from one sample, sequenced in a study of cytomegalovirus exposure and HLA in healthy donors. Primers: 60 Vbeta forward and 13 Jbeta reverse. Profiled with immunoSEQ multiplex PCR; TCRdb holds only in-frame clones, not every one. The sample records about 110,000 clones, 76% being singletons. The source material was PBMCs. These receptors came from a man between 25 and 39 years old in good health and CMV-seropositive.

The gene calls are TRBV4-2 and TRBJ1-1, with a tentative D call TRBD1 (6 bases). Germline V gene sequence: CDR1 LGHNA, CDR2 YNFKEQ. The CDR3 is 16 residues long. Trimming stripped 0 bases from V and 10 bases from J, with 21 bases between. The CDR3 reads CASSQDQVGALALAFF. The CDR3 nucleotides read TGTGCCAGCAGCCAAGATCAAGTGGGGGCACTGGCTTTAGCTTTCTTT.

The genes are TRBV9 and TRBJ1-1, with TRBD1 matching over 9 bases. The V gene's germline CDR1 is SGDLS and CDR2 YYNGEE. The V gene end was trimmed by 0 bases and the J gene end by 5 bases; junction bases not matched to a gene: 5. The CDR3 totals 15 residues. CDR3 protein: CASSVEGQGRTEAFF. The CDR3 DNA reads TGTGCCAGCAGCGTAGAGGGACAGGGAAGGACTGAAGCTTTCTTT.

The chain uses TRBV6-6 and TRBJ2-2; D not certain. Germline CDR1 MNHNY, CDR2 SVGAGI (reference sequence). This CDR3 has 14 amino acids. Deletions cut 0 bases from V and 6 bases from J, with 8 bases between. The CDR3 DNA follows: TGTGCCAGCAGTTACTCGGCAGGTGCCGGGGAGCTGTTTTTT. It encodes CASSYSAGAGELFF.

V is TRBV28 and J is TRBJ2-6, with 9 bases that match TRBD1. The CDR3 is 15 residues long. After removal of 4 bases from V and 5 bases from J, the junction contained 3 bases not matched to a gene. CDR1 and CDR2 (germline): MDHEN, SYDVKM. The CDR3 protein is CASSSGQGRANVLTF. CDR3 in DNA: TGTGCCAGCAGTTCCGGACAGGGGAGGGCCAACGTCCTGACTTTC.

The chain joins TRBV19 to TRBJ1-2, with D hard to call. There are 14 residues in the CDR3. Trimming took 0 bases from V and 8 from J, leaving 13 bases between them. Germline V lookup: CDR1 LNHDA, CDR2 SQIVND (reference sequence). Written as DNA, the CDR3 is TGTGCCAGTAGTATAGATGTGGGGAGACTGGGCTACACCTTC. Translated, it gives CASSIDVGRLGYTF.

This clone was seen once. The chain's CDR3 is CASSWQGYGYTF. CDR3 DNA sequence: TGTGCCAGCAGCTGGCAGGGCTATGGCTACACCTTC. The chain combines TRBV9 with TRBJ1-2; TRBD1 is a possible D gene (5 bases). Trimming took off 4 bases at V and 4 bases at J, with 8 bases between the two ends. This CDR3 comprises 12 residues. Germline CDR1 reads SGDLS; CDR2 reads YYNGEE.

The rearrangement uses TRBV27 and TRBJ1-1, with D possibly being TRBD1 (5 bases). V was trimmed by 5 bases and J by 1 base, leaving 11 bases between them. The germline gives CDR1 MNHEY, CDR2 SMNVEV (reference sequence). This CDR3 spans 14 amino acids. CDR3 sequence reads: CASSPGTGNTEAFF. DNA of the CDR3: TGTGCCAGCAGTCCCGGGACTGGGAACACTGAAGCTTTCTTT.

The chain combines TRBV28 with TRBJ1-2; 7 bases align to TRBD1. The junction had 15 bases not matched to a gene; V was cut back by 4 bases and J by 4 bases. This CDR3 spans 17 amino acids. CDR1 is MDHEN, CDR2 SYDVKM, per germline. CDR3 amino acids: CASSSGQAIGRGYGYTF. The DNA of the CDR3 is TGTGCCAGCAGTTCTGGACAGGCGATAGGGCGGGGCTATGGCTACACCTTC.

V usage is TRBV4-3 and J usage is TRBJ2-7, with D tentatively TRBD1 (6 bases). Germline-derived CDR1 and CDR2 are LGHNA and YSLEER. The CDR3 has 17 amino acids. V lost 0 bases and J lost 0, with 15 bases in between. The CDR3 nucleotides are TGCGCCAGCAGCCAAGATTCCGGGACACCCGGCTCCTACGAGCAGTACTTC. Translation gives CASSQDSGTPGSYEQYF.

This clone occurred a few times. V usage is TRBV7-9 and J usage is TRBJ2-5, with TRBD2 matching 14 bases. The assigned J gene may be wrong: the sequence end matches TRBJ2-7 better. The CDR3 has 16 residues. The germline gives CDR1 SEHNR, CDR2 FQNEAQ (reference sequence). The CDR3 nucleotides are TGTGCCAGCAGCCCTCCCGGACTAGCGGGGGGTTACGAGCAGTACTTC. Amino acids: CASSPPGLAGGYEQYF.

This rearrangement joins TRBV15 to TRBJ2-7; TRBD2 is a possible D gene (5 bases). Germline CDR1 LNHNV, CDR2 YYDKDF (reference sequence). V dropped 7 bases and J dropped 0 bases, with 16 bases sitting between them. The CDR3 contains 15 residues. The CDR3 is CATNGGRASSYEQYF. CDR3 bases: TGTGCCACCAACGGAGGTCGAGCCAGCTCCTACGAGCAGTACTTC.

The V gene is TRBV6-6, the J gene TRBJ1-5; D is perhaps TRBD1 (6 bases). Per germline, CDR1 MNHNY and CDR2 SVGAGI (reference sequence). The CDR3 covers 16 residues. Trimming removed 6 bases at V and 1 base at J, with 16 bases between. As DNA, the CDR3 is TGTGCCAGCAGGGATTGGGGGGGGGCGAGCAATCAGCCCCAGCATTTT. It encodes CASRDWGGASNQPQHF.

V is TRBV2 and J is TRBJ2-7; TRBD1 is a possible D gene (6 bases). This CDR3 is built from 12 residues. The germline V and J ends were trimmed by 11 bases and 2 bases, with 13 bases remaining between them. Germline V lookup: CDR1 SNHLY, CDR2 FYNNEI. DNA of the CDR3: TGTGCCGGTAGACAGGAAACCTACGAGCAGTACTTC. Amino acids: CAGRQETYEQYF.